This passage covers 27 T cell receptor beta chains from one sample sequenced in a study of T cell responses to AZD1222 COVID-19 vaccine. The method was immunoSEQ multiplex PCR; TCRdb's version includes in-frame clones alone and lacks a portion of them. Here the sample spans 100,000 to 150,000 clones, around 93% being singletons. The sequencing here drew on peripheral blood, taken 28 days after the second AZD1222 dose. These receptors were collected from an adult who received the AZD1222 COVID-19 vaccine.

The chain uses TRBV5-5 and TRBJ2-1; TRBD2 is a possible D gene (6 bases). The V and J ends lost 1 base and 9 bases respectively, with 14 bases between them. The CDR3 contains 14 residues. Per the germline V gene, CDR1 is SGHKS and CDR2 is YYEKEE (reference sequence). CDR3 residues: CASSLPGSWGEQFF. In DNA, the CDR3 is TGTGCCAGCAGCTTGCCCGGGAGCTGGGGTGAGCAGTTCTTC.

The chain joins TRBV19 to TRBJ2-7, with D unclear. Trimming removed 0 bases at V and 4 bases at J, with 13 bases between. The germline gives CDR1 LNHDA, CDR2 SQIVND (reference sequence). The CDR3 length is 15 residues. This CDR3 is CASSIDPDSPYEQYF. CDR3 DNA: TGTGCCAGTAGTATAGATCCGGATAGCCCGTACGAGCAGTACTTC.

V is TRBV5-8 and J is TRBJ1-1; 7 nucleotides line up with TRBD1. The CDR3 consists of 13 residues. Trimming at V came to 5 bases and at J to 1 base, leaving 2 bases not matched to a gene. CDR1 and CDR2 from the germline V gene are SGHTS and YDEGEE. CDR3 protein: CASRRTGNTEAFF. DNA of the CDR3: TGTGCCAGCAGGCGGACAGGGAACACTGAAGCTTTCTTT.

The CDR3 region has the DNA TGCGCCAGCAGCCTCAGGGACTATCAGCCCCAGCATTTT. Amino acids: CASSLRDYQPQHF. V is TRBV4-1 and J is TRBJ1-5, with a weak D call TRBD1 (5 bases). The germline V and J ends were trimmed by 4 bases and 5 bases, with 9 bases remaining between them. This CDR3 region has 13 residues. CDR1 and CDR2 (germline): MGHRA, YSYEKL.

The chain uses TRBV21-1 and TRBJ1-4; the table's D gene call, TRBD1, was not cross checked with the DNA. TRBV21-1 is annotated as a pseudogene. The CDR3 runs to 14 residues. In DNA, the CDR3 is TGTGTCACTCGGAAGGGGCGAGGTCCTGAAAAACTGTTTTTT. Translating it yields CVTRKGRGPEKLFF.

The V call is TRBV7-9, the J call TRBJ2-7; the D is unclear. V was pared by 5 bases and J by 6 bases, with 14 bases between. This CDR3 comprises 13 residues. Germline V gives CDR1 SEHNR, CDR2 FQNEAQ (reference sequence). This CDR3 is CASSPRRDSEQYF. As DNA, the CDR3 is TGTGCCAGCAGCCCGCGAAGGGATAGCGAGCAGTACTTC.

The CDR3 DNA reads as TGCGCCAGCAGTCCGACAGGGAATAATTCACCCCTCCACTTT. This sequence encodes CASSPTGNNSPLHF. The chain uses TRBV4-1 and TRBJ1-6, with 7 positions matching TRBD1. The CDR3 sequence is 14 residues long. CDR1 is MGHRA, CDR2 YSYEKL, per germline. V shed 6 bases, J shed 5 bases, and the junction held 4 bases outside the gene matches.

Regarding this clone: This specimen includes other DNA sequences encoding the same CDR3. CDR3 residues: CASSFLGQGASGELFF. The CDR3 region has the DNA TGTGCCAGCAGCTTTCTTGGACAGGGGGCGTCCGGGGAGCTGTTTTTT. The chain is built from TRBV7-2 and TRBJ2-2; 11 bases match TRBD1. Losses at the gene ends were 3 bases for V and 6 bases for J; bases not matched to a gene: 6. This CDR3 is built from 16 residues. Germline values: CDR1 SGHTA, CDR2 FQGNSA.

The count of this clone is one. Germline and junction disagree at one end, which may indicate a read error. The chain carries TRBV7-7 and TRBJ2-7, with D possibly matching TRBD1 (6 bases). CDR3 length: 15 residues. CDR1 SSHAT and CDR2 FNYEAQ come from the germline V gene (reference sequence). CDR3 loop: CASSLRQVGIYEQYF. CDR3 bases: TGTGCTAGCAGCCTACGACAGGTCGGAATCTACGAGCAGTACTTC.

The genes are TRBV3-1 (or the pseudogene TRBV3-2) and TRBJ1-3, with TRBD1 as a possible D gene (5 bases). Trimming pared 4 bases from V and 5 bases from J, leaving 15 bases between. Germline V gene lookup returns CDR1 LGHDT and CDR2 YNNKEL (reference sequence). The CDR3 runs 15 residues. CDR3 bases: TGTGCCAGCAGCCCCCGGAGTGGGGGTAGAAACACCATATATTTT. It yields the protein CASSPRSGGRNTIYF.

The genes are TRBV5-1 and TRBJ1-1, with TRBD1 matching 8 bases. CDR1 and CDR2 from the germline V gene are SGHRS and YFSETQ. The ends lost 3 bases at V and 1 base at J; junction bases unmatched: 2. The CDR3 consists of 14 residues. The CDR3 DNA is TGCGCCAGCAGCTACGGACAGGGGAACACTGAAGCTTTCTTT. Its translation is CASSYGQGNTEAFF.

The chain carries TRBV15 and TRBJ1-2; 7 bases align to TRBD1. The CDR3 sequence is 16 residues long. CDR1 is LNHNV, CDR2 YYDKDF, per germline (reference sequence). V lost 0 bases to trimming and J lost 2 bases; unmatched junction nucleotides: 6. The chain's CDR3 is CATSRDRDRANYGYTF. CDR3 bases: TGTGCCACCAGCAGAGATCGCGACAGGGCCAACTATGGCTACACCTTC.

The J gene is TRBJ2-5, the V gene TRBV3-1 (or the pseudogene TRBV3-2); 8 bases line up with TRBD2. From germline, CDR1 is LGHDT and CDR2 YNNKEL (reference sequence). This CDR3 is 16 amino acids long. V trimming: 3 bases; J trimming: 4 bases; junction bases outside the gene matches: 10. Here the CDR3 DNA reads TGTGCCAGCAGCCACCCCGGGACTAGAGGGGGAGAGACCCAGTACTTC. This translates into CASSHPGTRGGETQYF.

The V and J genes are TRBV3-1 (or the pseudogene TRBV3-2) and TRBJ1-3; D is unclear. The V gene lost 4 bases and the J gene lost 1 base, with 5 bases spanning the gap. CDR1 and CDR2 (germline): LGHDT, YNNKEL (reference sequence). The CDR3 totals 13 residues. CDR3: CASSPGSGNTIYF. As DNA, the CDR3 is TGTGCCAGCAGCCCGGGATCTGGAAACACCATATATTTT.

The rearrangement links TRBV18 to TRBJ1-1; D remains ambiguous. This CDR3 has 13 residues. Trimming took off 0 bases at V and 4 bases at J, with 6 bases between the two ends. Germline CDR1 and CDR2: KGHSH and LQKENI. CDR3 bases: TGTGCCAGCTCACCACCTTCTTCCACTGAAGCTTTCTTT. As protein: CASSPPSSTEAFF.

The rearrangement joins TRBV18 to TRBJ2-7, with D unclear. This CDR3 has 15 residues. Germline V CDR1 and CDR2: KGHSH, LQKENI. Trimming cost V 0 bases and J 2 bases, with 11 bases left between them. The CDR3 bases are TGTGCCAGCTCACCACCGTCCAGCCAGCCCTACGAGCAGTACTTC. Translated, it gives CASSPPSSQPYEQYF.

The rearrangement uses TRBV7-9 and TRBJ2-5; D remains unclear. The CDR3 has 14 residues. Per the germline V gene, CDR1 is SEHNR and CDR2 is FQNEAQ (reference sequence). Trimming removed 5 bases from V and 5 bases from J, with 15 bases in between. The CDR3 region has the DNA TGTGCCAGCAGCCTTGGCGACTCCGTGGAGACCCAGTACTTC. Its protein is CASSLGDSVETQYF.

This clone was observed a single time. The rearrangement uses TRBV5-1 and TRBJ1-1; TRBD1 aligns across 9 bases. Germline CDR1 is SGHRS and CDR2 is YFSETQ. The CDR3 spans 15 residues. V trimming: 3 bases; J trimming: 4 bases; junction bases outside the gene matches: 7. DNA for the CDR3: TGCGCCAGCAGCTCGGGACAGGGCTTTCGCACTGAAGCTTTCTTT. This sequence encodes CASSSGQGFRTEAFF.

The chain links TRBV10-2 to TRBJ1-3, with a weak D call TRBD1 (5 bases). This CDR3 is 17 amino acids long. Between the trimmed V and J ends, which lost 1 base and 0 bases, there was a span of 13 bases. CDR1 is WSHSY, CDR2 SAAADI, per germline. CDR3 protein: CASSELGRASSGNTIYF. CDR3 bases: TGCGCCAGCAGTGAGTTGGGCAGGGCGAGCTCTGGAAACACCATATATTTT.

This clone was picked up one time. J is TRBJ2-5 and V is TRBV3-1 (or the pseudogene TRBV3-2), with TRBD2 identical over 8 bases. The CDR3 extends over 15 amino acids. V trimming: 0 bases; J trimming: 5 bases; junction bases outside the gene matches: 5. Germline-derived CDR1 and CDR2 are LGHDT and YNNKEL (reference sequence). The chain's CDR3 is CASSQDQAGVETQYF. The CDR3 DNA is TGTGCCAGCAGCCAAGATCAAGCGGGGGTGGAGACCCAGTACTTC.

This rearrangement joins TRBV19 to TRBJ1-2; D call uncertain. Germline CDR1 reads LNHDA; CDR2 reads SQIVND (reference sequence). V was pared by 3 bases and J by 1 base, with 12 bases between. The CDR3 sequence is 15 residues long. CDR3 coding DNA: TGTGCCAGTAGTATCGGACTGGGGAGTAACTATGGCTACACCTTC. Protein sequence: CASSIGLGSNYGYTF. The variable domain in full, completed from reference TRBV19 and TRBJ1-2, reads DGGITQSPKYLFRKEGQNVTLSCEQNLNHDAMYWYRQDPGQGLRLIYYSQIVNDFQKGDIAEGYSVSREKKESFPLTVTSAQKNPTAFYLCASSIGLGSNYGYTFGSGTRLTVV.

This chain uses TRBV6-5 with TRBJ1-2; D is uncertain. This CDR3 comprises 13 residues. V lost 9 bases and J 0 bases, leaving 11 bases between the germline ends. Germline values: CDR1 MNHEY, CDR2 SVGAGI. The CDR3 region is CASRVTANYGYTF. Written as DNA, the CDR3 is TGTGCCAGTAGAGTCACAGCTAACTATGGCTACACCTTC.

The V and J genes are TRBV5-4 and TRBJ2-7; 11 bases map to TRBD2. The CDR3 consists of 13 residues. Germline V lookup: CDR1 SGHNT, CDR2 YYREEE (reference sequence). V was pared by 4 bases and J by 4 bases, with 1 base of the junction left unmatched. CDR3 region: CASSRTSGYEQYF. The CDR3 DNA sequence: TGTGCCAGCAGCCGGACTAGCGGGTACGAGCAGTACTTC.

This chain links TRBV5-1 with TRBJ2-1, with 8 bases aligning to TRBD1. This CDR3 is built from 15 residues. Germline trimming cut 4 bases from V and 10 bases from J; bases unmatched to any gene: 13. Germline V CDR1 and CDR2: SGHRS, YFSETQ. The CDR3 region has the DNA TGCGCCAGCAGCCACGGGGTGCAGGGGGCAAGGGAGCAGTTCTTC. Translating it yields CASSHGVQGAREQFF.

The sample holds one count of this clone. DNA for the CDR3: TGTGCCAGCAGTGTCCCCTCTGGGACAGGGGTGCAGCCCCAGCATTTT. This gives the protein CASSVPSGTGVQPQHF. This chain joins TRBV6-1 and TRBJ1-5; 10 nucleotides agree with TRBD1. The CDR3 length is 16 residues. CDR1 MNHNS and CDR2 SASEGT come from the germline V gene. J lost 7 bases, V lost 4 bases, and 10 bases had no gene match.

The V gene is TRBV18, the J gene TRBJ1-1, with D hard to call. The CDR3 covers 12 residues. With 3 bases removed from V and 6 bases from J, the gap between germline ends came to 8 bases. In germline, CDR1 is KGHSH, CDR2 LQKENI. The CDR3 is CASSPRFAEAFF. The DNA of the CDR3 is TGTGCCAGCTCACCCAGGTTCGCTGAAGCTTTCTTT.

The V and J genes are TRBV2 and TRBJ1-3, with TRBD1 matching over 9 bases. J gave up 7 bases and V 4 bases, and 8 bases lay outside the gene matches. Germline V gives CDR1 SNHLY, CDR2 FYNNEI. The CDR3 sequence is 15 residues long. The CDR3 spells CASSGPGQGTNTIYF. In DNA form, the CDR3 reads TGTGCCAGCAGTGGGCCGGGACAGGGTACGAACACCATATATTTT.